Presented here are 17 T cell receptor beta chains from one specimen sequenced in a study of cytomegalovirus exposure and HLA in healthy donors (TCRdb year 2017). Library method: the immunoSEQ multiplex PCR assay. Imported from immuneACCESS, the table was reduced by TCRdb to in-frame sequences with V and J called. These copies leave out some clones; in studies compared against another copy, an unresolved V gene accounts for under half, and the cause of the remainder is not known. For this sample there are approximately 180,000 clones; about 82% appear just once. In total, the top ten clones hold around 1.6% of the sample. The sample was PBMCs. The source is a woman aged 18-35 years in good health and CMV-seronegative.

V usage is TRBV27 and J usage is TRBJ2-2; D is perhaps TRBD1 (6 bases). The CDR3 sequence is 14 residues long. V lost 7 bases and J 1 base, leaving 10 bases between the germline ends. Germline assignment: CDR1 MNHEY and CDR2 SMNVEV (reference sequence). CDR3 region: CASKFRGNTGELFF. The CDR3 coding sequence is TGTGCCAGCAAGTTCAGGGGGAACACCGGGGAGCTGTTTTTT.

CDR3 loop: CASSSGHSDEQFF. CDR3 in DNA: TGTGCCAGCAGCTCCGGACATTCGGATGAGCAGTTCTTC. The chain carries TRBV6-5 and TRBJ2-1; weak D call: TRBD1 (5 bases). Germline assignment: CDR1 MNHEY and CDR2 SVGAGI. The CDR3 has 13 residues. V was trimmed by 6 bases and J by 8 bases, leaving 14 bases between them.

The chain links TRBV5-8 to TRBJ1-1, with 7 bases lining up with TRBD1. Germline CDR1 reads SGHTS; CDR2 reads YDEGEE. V shed 4 bases, J shed 6 bases, and the junction held 12 bases outside the gene matches. The CDR3 contains 15 residues. In nucleotides, the CDR3 is TGTGCCAGCAGCCAAGACTGGACAGGCGTCCCTGAAGCTTTCTTT. Translated: CASSQDWTGVPEAFF.

This chain links TRBV11-2 with TRBJ2-7; 11 bases agree with TRBD1. Trimming at V came to 3 bases and at J to 1 base, leaving 5 bases not matched to a gene. The CDR3 loop spans 16 amino acids. Germline V lookup: CDR1 SGHAT, CDR2 FQNNGV. CDR3 residues: CASSFGQGARSYEQYF. Here the CDR3 DNA reads TGTGCCAGCAGCTTTGGACAGGGGGCGAGGTCCTACGAGCAGTACTTC.

Of note for this clone: A read error may produce the germline difference seen at one junction end. The J gene is TRBJ1-2, the V gene TRBV5-4; D possibly corresponds to TRBD1 (5 bases). CDR3 length equals 15 residues. The germline CDR1 and CDR2 sequences are SGHNT and YYREEE (reference sequence). Here the CDR3 reads CASSSGGGFGYGYTF. CDR3 DNA sequence: TGTGCCAGCAGCTCCGGGGGGGGATTCGGGTATGGTTACACCTTC.

This CDR3 is CASSADRADQETQYF. CDR3 sequence (DNA): TGTGCCAGTAGCGCCGACAGAGCAGACCAAGAGACCCAGTACTTC. V is TRBV19 and J is TRBJ2-5, with D possibly TRBD1 on 5 matching bases. CDR1 and CDR2 (germline): LNHDA, SQIVND (reference sequence). The V gene lost 6 bases and the J gene lost 0 bases, with 14 bases spanning the gap. The CDR3 sequence is 15 residues long. Complete variable domain (other parts from reference TRBV19 and TRBJ2-5): DGGITQSPKYLFRKEGQNVTLSCEQNLNHDAMYWYRQDPGQGLRLIYYSQIVNDFQKGDIAEGYSVSREKKESFPLTVTSAQKNPTAFYLCASSADRADQETQYFGPGTRLLVL.

The chain combines TRBV5-4 with TRBJ1-2; D unclear. CDR1 and CDR2 (germline): SGHNT, YYREEE (reference sequence). The CDR3 is 12 residues long. The V end was cut by 4 bases, the J end by 8 bases, with 12 bases between. The CDR3 protein is CASSHTPPGYTF. For the CDR3, the DNA is TGTGCCAGCAGCCACACCCCCCCGGGCTACACCTTC.

The genes are TRBV4-2 and TRBJ2-4, with D possibly matching TRBD1 (6 bases). V was clipped by 2 bases and J by 4 bases, with 12 bases between them. The germline gives CDR1 LGHNA, CDR2 YNFKEQ. The CDR3 loop spans 15 amino acids. CDR3 sequence: CASSQSQGEKNIQYF. Written as DNA, the CDR3 is TGTGCCAGCAGCCAATCACAGGGAGAGAAAAACATTCAGTACTTC.

The V and J genes are TRBV10-3 and TRBJ1-1; 9 bases are shared with TRBD1. V gave up 3 bases and J gave up 5 bases; unmatched junction bases: 4. Germline lookup yields CDR1 ENHRY and CDR2 SYGVKD. The CDR3 has 14 residues. The CDR3: CAISEQGAKTEAFF. CDR3 in DNA: TGTGCCATCAGTGAACAGGGGGCGAAAACTGAAGCTTTCTTT.

The chain couples TRBV5-1 to TRBJ1-2, with D perhaps matching TRBD1 (5 bases). This CDR3 spans 15 amino acids. Looked up from germline, CDR1 is SGHRS and CDR2 is YFSETQ. The V gene lost 3 bases and the J gene lost 8 bases, with 20 bases spanning the gap. CDR3 in DNA: TGCGCCAGCAGCTCGGGGGAACAGTTTGGTCGCGGCTACACCTTC. It yields the protein CASSSGEQFGRGYTF.

V gene TRBV6-5 combines with J gene TRBJ2-4; TRBD2 aligns across 13 bases. Trimming removed 5 bases from V and 9 bases from J; junction bases left unmatched: 4. Germline V gene sequence: CDR1 MNHEY, CDR2 SVGAGI. The CDR3 sequence is 14 residues long. CDR3 bases: TGTGCCAGCAGTGAAACTAGCGGGGGGGCCATTCAGTACTTC. This translates into CASSETSGGAIQYF.

The V call is TRBV10-3, the J call TRBJ1-1, with D perhaps TRBD1 (6 bases). The CDR3 has 13 residues. The germline V gene has CDR1 ENHRY and CDR2 SYGVKD. Deletions cut 4 bases from V and 3 bases from J, with 9 bases between. The CDR3 loop is CAISGGQDTEAFF. The DNA of the CDR3 is TGTGCCATCAGTGGGGGACAAGACACTGAAGCTTTCTTT.

V gene TRBV14 combines with J gene TRBJ1-2; D not certain. The CDR3 loop spans 14 amino acids. Germline loops: CDR1 SGHDN, CDR2 FVKESK. Between the trimmed V and J ends, which lost 6 bases and 3 bases, there was a span of 14 bases. DNA of the CDR3: TGTGCCAGCAGTGAGGGAAAAGTGGACTATGGCTACACCTTC. Protein sequence: CASSEGKVDYGYTF.

V and J are TRBV14 and TRBJ1-2, with D maybe TRBD1 (5 bases). V gave up 5 bases and J gave up 8 bases, with 24 bases separating them. The CDR3 is 16 residues long. Germline V CDR1 and CDR2: SGHDN, FVKESK. Here the CDR3 reads CASSSLQAGRKDGYTF. The CDR3 nucleotides read TGTGCCAGCAGCTCCCTCCAGGCAGGGCGAAAAGACGGCTACACCTTC.

The chain carries TRBV15 and TRBJ2-7, with 8 bases identical to TRBD2. V gave up 5 bases and J gave up 4 bases; unmatched junction bases: 1. CDR1 and CDR2 from the germline V gene are LNHNV and YYDKDF (reference sequence). The CDR3 loop spans 12 amino acids. The CDR3: CATSPGGYEQYF. The CDR3 DNA reads TGTGCCACCAGCCCGGGAGGGTACGAGCAGTACTTC.

The chain is built from TRBV29-1 and TRBJ2-7; TRBD1 agrees at 8 bases. In germline, CDR1 is SQVTM, CDR2 ANQGSEA. CDR3 length equals 13 residues. J was trimmed by 3 bases and V by 4 bases; bases with no gene match: 5. The CDR3 DNA reads TGCAGCGTTGCAGGGGGCGATCGCTACGAGCAGTACTTC. Translating it yields CSVAGGDRYEQYF.

The chain links TRBV7-8 to TRBJ2-2; the D gene is possibly TRBD1 (5 bases). The CDR3 is made up of 14 amino acids. V dropped 2 bases and J dropped 8 bases, with 12 bases sitting between them. Germline CDR1 and CDR2: SGHVS and FQNEAQ. The CDR3 bases are TGTGCCAGCAGCTTAAAAGACAGACTGGGGGAGCTGTTTTTT. This encodes CASSLKDRLGELFF.